This T cell receptor beta chain originates from a study of T cell clones after liver transplantation. Study overall: TCRbeta sequencing after a pre-transplant mixed lymphocyte reaction identified graft-donor-reactive clones, later tracked in post-transplant blood.

Sorting of unstimulated PBMCs yielded separate CD3+CD4+ and CD3+CD8+ fractions. The CDR3 contains 15 residues. Trimming stripped 5 bases from V and 0 bases from J, with 14 bases between. Germline V gives CDR1 GTSNPN, CDR2 SVGIG (reference sequence). Assay: immunoSEQ multiplex PCR; the TCRdb copy retains only in-frame clones and omits some. The table includes around 43,000 clones, around 84% detected once. The starting material was CD4+ T cells from blood, obtained 24 months after liver transplant. V usage is TRBV30 and J usage is TRBJ1-5; tentative D call: TRBD1 (5 bases). The source of this sequence is a human patient who received a liver transplant. Some T cells may be supplied by the graft donor. CDR3 nucleotides: TGTGCCTGGGCTCTAGGGGCTAATAGCAATCAGCCCCAGCATTTT. Translated, it gives CAWALGANSNQPQHF. Drawing the rest from reference TRBV30 and TRBJ1-5, the complete variable domain is SQTIHQWPATLVQPVGSPLSLECTVEGTSNPNLYWYRQAAGRGLQLLFYSVGIGQISSEVPQNLSASRPQDRQFILSSKKLLLSDSGFYLCAWALGANSNQPQHFGDGTRLSIL.